The present T cell receptor beta chain was sequenced within a study of identical twins. In this sample, this clonotype turned up many times. Its specificity is not known. Regarding the study as a whole: Those out-of-frame alpha sequences shared by twins showed an excess of low generation probability. Memory repertoires lacked the insertion deficit that abundant cord blood beta clonotypes showed. Beta out-of-frame twin sharing showed a weaker excess. Instead of following the same donors, the conclusions were based on cross-sectional statistical analysis.

V lost 8 bases to trimming and J lost 1 base, with 17 bases between them. The germline V gene has CDR1 MNHNS and CDR2 SASEGT. This CDR3 region has 15 residues. TCRdb called the 5' RACE reads again in MiXCR, with one record for every CDR3 protein. The table records around 160,000 distinct CDR3 sequences, 3% to 4.5% of them present only once. The chain joins TRBV6-1 to TRBJ1-1; TRBD1 is a possible D gene (5 bases). This TCR derives from a man younger than 35 in good health. Material: memory T cells sorted from blood. CDR3 residues: CASRPGTVANTEAFF. Here the CDR3 DNA reads TGTGCCAGCCGGCCCGGGACCGTGGCGAACACTGAAGCTTTCTTT.